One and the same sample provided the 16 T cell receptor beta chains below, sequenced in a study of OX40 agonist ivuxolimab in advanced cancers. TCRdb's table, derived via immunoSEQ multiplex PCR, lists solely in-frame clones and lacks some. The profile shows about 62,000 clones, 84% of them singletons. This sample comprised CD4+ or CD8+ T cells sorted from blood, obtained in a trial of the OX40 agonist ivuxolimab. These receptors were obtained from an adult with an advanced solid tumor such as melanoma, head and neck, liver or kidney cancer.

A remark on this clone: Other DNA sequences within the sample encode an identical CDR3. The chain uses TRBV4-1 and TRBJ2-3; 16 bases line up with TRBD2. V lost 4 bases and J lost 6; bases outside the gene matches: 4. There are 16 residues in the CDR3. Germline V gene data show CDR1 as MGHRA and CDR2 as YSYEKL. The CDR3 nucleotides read TGCGCCAGCAGCCCGGGACTAGCGGGGGGGCCGGATACGCAGTATTTT. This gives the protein CASSPGLAGGPDTQYF.

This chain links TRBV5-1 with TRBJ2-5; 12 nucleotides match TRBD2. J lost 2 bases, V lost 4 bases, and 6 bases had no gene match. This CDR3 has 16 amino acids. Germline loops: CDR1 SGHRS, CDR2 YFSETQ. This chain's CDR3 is CASSPGGLAGQETQYF. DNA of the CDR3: TGCGCCAGCAGCCCTGGGGGACTAGCGGGTCAAGAGACCCAGTACTTC.

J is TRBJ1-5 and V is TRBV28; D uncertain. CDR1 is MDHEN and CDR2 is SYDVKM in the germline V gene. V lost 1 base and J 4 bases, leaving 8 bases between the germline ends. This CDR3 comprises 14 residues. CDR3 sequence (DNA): TGTGCCAGCAGTTTATACGGGGAAAATCAGCCCCAGCATTTT. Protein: CASSLYGENQPQHF.

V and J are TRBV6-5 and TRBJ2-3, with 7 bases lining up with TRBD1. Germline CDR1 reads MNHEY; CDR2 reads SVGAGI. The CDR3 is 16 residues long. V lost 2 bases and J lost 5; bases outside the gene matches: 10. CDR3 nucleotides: TGTGCCAGCAGTTACGCGGCGACAGGGAGTTTAGATACGCAGTATTTT. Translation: CASSYAATGSLDTQYF.

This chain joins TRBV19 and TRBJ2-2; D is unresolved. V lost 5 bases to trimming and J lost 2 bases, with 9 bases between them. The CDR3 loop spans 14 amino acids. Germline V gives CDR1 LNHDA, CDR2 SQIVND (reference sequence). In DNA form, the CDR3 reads TGTGCCAGTAGTTTGCGGTTTAACACCGGGGAGCTGTTTTTT. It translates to CASSLRFNTGELFF.

CDR3 DNA: TGCGCCAGCAGCACCGGACATCCGGGACAGGGGTGTTACGCTGGAAACACCATATATTTT. This translates into CASSTGHPGQGCYAGNTIYF. The chain employs TRBV23-1 and TRBJ1-3; 10 nucleotides agree with TRBD1. TRBV23-1 is an open reading frame, and its role is uncertain. The CDR3 is made up of 20 amino acids. After removal of 6 bases from V and 2 bases from J, the junction contained 19 bases not matched to a gene.

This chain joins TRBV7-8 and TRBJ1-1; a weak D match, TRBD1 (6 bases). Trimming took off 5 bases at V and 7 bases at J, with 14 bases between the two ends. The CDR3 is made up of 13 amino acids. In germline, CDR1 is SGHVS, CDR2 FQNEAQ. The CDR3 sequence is CASSLEGGGEAFF. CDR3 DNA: TGTGCCAGCAGCCTCGAGGGAGGGGGTGAAGCTTTCTTT.

The CDR3 DNA follows: TGTGCCAGCAGTTTATCGGGACTCGCCCTCTACGAGCAGTACTTC. This encodes CASSLSGLALYEQYF. This sequence joins TRBV6-1 and TRBJ2-7, with D possibly matching TRBD2 (6 bases). V dropped 5 bases and J dropped 3 bases, with 17 bases sitting between them. Germline loops: CDR1 MNHNS, CDR2 SASEGT. This CDR3 comprises 15 residues.

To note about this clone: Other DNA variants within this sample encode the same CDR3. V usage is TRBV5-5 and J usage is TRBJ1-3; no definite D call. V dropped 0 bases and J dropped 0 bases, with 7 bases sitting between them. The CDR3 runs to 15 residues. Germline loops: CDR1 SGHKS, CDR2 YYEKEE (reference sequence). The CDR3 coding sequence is TGTGCCAGCAGCTTGGTGGCAGGCTCTGGAAACACCATATATTTT. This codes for CASSLVAGSGNTIYF.

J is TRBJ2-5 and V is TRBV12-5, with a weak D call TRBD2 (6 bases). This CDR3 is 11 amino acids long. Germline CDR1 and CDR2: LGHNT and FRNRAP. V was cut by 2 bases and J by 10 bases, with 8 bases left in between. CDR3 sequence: CASGLYGGQYF. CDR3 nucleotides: TGTGCTAGTGGTTTGTACGGGGGCCAGTACTTC. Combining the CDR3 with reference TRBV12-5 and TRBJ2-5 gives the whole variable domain DARVTQTPRHKVTEMGQEVTMRCQPILGHNTVFWYRQTMMQGLELLAYFRNRAPLDDSGMPKDRFSAEMPDATLATLKIQPSEPRDSAVYFCASGLYGGQYFGPGTRLLVL.

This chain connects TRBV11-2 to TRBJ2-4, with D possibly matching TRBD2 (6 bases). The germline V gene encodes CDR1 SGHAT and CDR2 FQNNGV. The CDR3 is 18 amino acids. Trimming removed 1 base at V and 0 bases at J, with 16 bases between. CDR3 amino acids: CASSLVRSAGSAKNIQYF. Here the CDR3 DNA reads TGTGCCAGCAGCTTAGTACGGTCGGCGGGGTCAGCCAAAAACATTCAGTACTTC.

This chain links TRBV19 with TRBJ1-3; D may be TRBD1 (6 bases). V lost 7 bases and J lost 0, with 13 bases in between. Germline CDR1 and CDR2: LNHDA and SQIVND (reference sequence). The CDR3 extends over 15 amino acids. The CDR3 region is CASTPRGHSGNTIYF. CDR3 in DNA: TGTGCCAGTACCCCTAGGGGACACTCTGGAAACACCATATATTTT.

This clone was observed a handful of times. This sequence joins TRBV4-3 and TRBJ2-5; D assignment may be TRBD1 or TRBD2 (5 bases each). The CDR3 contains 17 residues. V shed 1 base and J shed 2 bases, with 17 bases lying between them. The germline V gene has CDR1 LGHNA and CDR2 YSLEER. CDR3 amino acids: CASSQAPFTGLQETQYF. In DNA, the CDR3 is TGCGCCAGCAGCCAAGCTCCGTTTACGGGGCTTCAAGAGACCCAGTACTTC.

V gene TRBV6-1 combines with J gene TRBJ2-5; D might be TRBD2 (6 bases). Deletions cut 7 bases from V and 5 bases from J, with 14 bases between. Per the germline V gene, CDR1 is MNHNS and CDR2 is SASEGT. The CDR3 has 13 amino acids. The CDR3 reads CASTPGLVETQYF. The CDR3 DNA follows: TGTGCCAGCACCCCGGGACTGGTGGAGACCCAGTACTTC.

CDR3 sequence: CASSSSAGVRTDTQYF. CDR3 in DNA: TGTGCCAGCAGCTCCTCAGCGGGGGTTCGAACAGATACGCAGTATTTT. The rearrangement links TRBV5-6 to TRBJ2-3; 8 nucleotides agree with TRBD2. After removal of 3 bases from V and 3 bases from J, the junction contained 9 bases not matched to a gene. CDR3 length equals 16 residues. CDR1 SGHDT and CDR2 YYEEEE come from the germline V gene.

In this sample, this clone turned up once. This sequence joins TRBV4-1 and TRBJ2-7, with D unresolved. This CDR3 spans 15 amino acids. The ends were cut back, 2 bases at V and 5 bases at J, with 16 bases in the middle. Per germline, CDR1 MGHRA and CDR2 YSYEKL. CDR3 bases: TGCGCCAGCAGCCAAAACGCCCAAGGGATCAACGAGCAGTACTTC. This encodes CASSQNAQGINEQYF.